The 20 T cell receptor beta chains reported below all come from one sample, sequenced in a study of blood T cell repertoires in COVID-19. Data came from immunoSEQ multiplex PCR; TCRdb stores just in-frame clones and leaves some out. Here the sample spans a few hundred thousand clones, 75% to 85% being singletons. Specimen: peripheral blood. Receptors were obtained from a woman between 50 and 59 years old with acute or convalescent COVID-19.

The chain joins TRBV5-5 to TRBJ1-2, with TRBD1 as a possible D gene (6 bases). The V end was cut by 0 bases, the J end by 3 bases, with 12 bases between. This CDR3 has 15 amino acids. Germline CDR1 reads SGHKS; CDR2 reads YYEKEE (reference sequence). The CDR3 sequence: CASSLGGGVDYGYTF. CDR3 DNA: TGTGCCAGCAGCTTGGGTGGGGGCGTGGACTATGGCTACACCTTC.

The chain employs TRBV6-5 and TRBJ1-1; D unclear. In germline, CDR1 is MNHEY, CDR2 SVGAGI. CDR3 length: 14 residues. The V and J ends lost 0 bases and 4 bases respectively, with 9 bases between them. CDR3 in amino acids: CASSYSRDGTEAFF. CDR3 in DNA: TGTGCCAGCAGTTACTCGCGGGATGGCACTGAAGCTTTCTTT.

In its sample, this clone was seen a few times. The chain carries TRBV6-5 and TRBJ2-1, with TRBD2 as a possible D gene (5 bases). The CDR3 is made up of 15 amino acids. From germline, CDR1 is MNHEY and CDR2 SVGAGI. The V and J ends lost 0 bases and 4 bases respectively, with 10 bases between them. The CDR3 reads CASSYSSAEYNEQFF. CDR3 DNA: TGTGCCAGCAGTTACTCATCAGCGGAGTACAATGAGCAGTTCTTC.

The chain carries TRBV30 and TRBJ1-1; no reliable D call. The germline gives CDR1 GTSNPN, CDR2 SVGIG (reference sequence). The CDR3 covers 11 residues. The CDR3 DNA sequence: TGTGCTAGCACGGGGAGTCTGCGGGCTTTCTTT. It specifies CASTGSLRAFF. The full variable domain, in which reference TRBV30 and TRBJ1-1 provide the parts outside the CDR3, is SQTIHQWPATLVQPVGSPLSLECTVEGTSNPNLYWYRQAAGRGLQLLFYSVGIGQISSEVPQNLSASRPQDRQFILSSKKLLLSDSGFYLCASTGSLRAFFGQGTRLTVV.

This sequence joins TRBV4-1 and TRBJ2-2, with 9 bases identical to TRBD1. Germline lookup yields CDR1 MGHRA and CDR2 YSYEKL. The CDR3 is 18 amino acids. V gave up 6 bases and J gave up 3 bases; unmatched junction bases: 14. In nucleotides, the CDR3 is TGCGCCAGCAGTCAGACAGGGGGGGGACGCGTGTACACCGGGGAGCTGTTTTTT. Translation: CASSQTGGGRVYTGELFF.

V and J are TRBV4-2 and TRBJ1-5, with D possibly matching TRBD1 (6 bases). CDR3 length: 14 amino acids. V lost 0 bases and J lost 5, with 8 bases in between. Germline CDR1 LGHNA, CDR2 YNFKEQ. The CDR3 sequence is CASSQEAGDQPQHF. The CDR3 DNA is TGTGCCAGCAGCCAAGAGGCAGGGGATCAGCCCCAGCATTTT.

CDR3 sequence reads: CASSLQGQGRADTQYF. The CDR3 DNA reads TGTGCCAGCAGCTTACAAGGACAGGGAAGGGCAGATACGCAGTATTTT. The V call is TRBV7-9, the J call TRBJ2-3; 8 bases are a match to TRBD1. Germline CDR1 and CDR2: SEHNR and FQNEAQ (reference sequence). The CDR3 is made up of 16 amino acids. V dropped 2 bases and J dropped 4; count of bases not matched to a gene: 8.

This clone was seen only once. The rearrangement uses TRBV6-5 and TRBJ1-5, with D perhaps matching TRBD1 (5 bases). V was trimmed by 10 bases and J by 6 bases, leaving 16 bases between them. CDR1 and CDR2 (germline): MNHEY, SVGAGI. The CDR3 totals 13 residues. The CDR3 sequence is CATRSGFGQPQHF. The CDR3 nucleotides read TGTGCCACCAGATCAGGGTTCGGTCAGCCCCAGCATTTT.

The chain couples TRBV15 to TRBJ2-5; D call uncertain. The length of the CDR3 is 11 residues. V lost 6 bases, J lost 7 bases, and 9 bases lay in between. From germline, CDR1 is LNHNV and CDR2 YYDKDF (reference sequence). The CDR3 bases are TGTGCCACCAGTCTGATCGGGACCCAGTACTTC. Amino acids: CATSLIGTQYF.

The CDR3 sequence: CASSLVGQGVMAQYF. Written as DNA, the CDR3 is TGTGCCAGCAGCTTAGTTGGCCAGGGCGTTATGGCCCAGTACTTC. The chain has TRBV7-8 and TRBJ2-5; TRBD1 is a possible D gene (5 bases). Trimming removed 1 base from V and 9 bases from J, with 18 bases in between. The CDR3 runs to 15 residues. Germline CDR1 and CDR2: SGHVS and FQNEAQ.

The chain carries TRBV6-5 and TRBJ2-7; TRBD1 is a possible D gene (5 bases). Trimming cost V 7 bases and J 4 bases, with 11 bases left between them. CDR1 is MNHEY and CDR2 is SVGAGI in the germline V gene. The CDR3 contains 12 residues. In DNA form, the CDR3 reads TGTGCCAGCACATTCGACAGTTACGAGCAGTACTTC. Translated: CASTFDSYEQYF.

The CDR3 is CASSPGQGGVNTEAFF. The CDR3 DNA follows: TGTGCCAGCAGTCCAGGACAGGGAGGGGTGAACACTGAAGCTTTCTTT. The chain joins TRBV27 to TRBJ1-1; 8 bases match TRBD1. The ends lost 5 bases at V and 0 bases at J; junction bases unmatched: 8. Germline CDR1 MNHEY, CDR2 SMNVEV (reference sequence). The CDR3 has 16 residues.

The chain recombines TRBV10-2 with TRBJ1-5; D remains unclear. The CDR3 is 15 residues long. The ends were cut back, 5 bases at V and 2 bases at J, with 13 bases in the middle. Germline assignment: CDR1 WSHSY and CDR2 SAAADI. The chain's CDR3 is CASSTSSVGNQPQHF. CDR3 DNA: TGCGCCAGCAGTACCTCCTCAGTGGGCAATCAGCCCCAGCATTTT.

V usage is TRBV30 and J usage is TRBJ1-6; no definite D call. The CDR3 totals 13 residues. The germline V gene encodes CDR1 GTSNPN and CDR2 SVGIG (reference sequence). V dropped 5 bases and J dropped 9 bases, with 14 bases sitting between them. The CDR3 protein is CAWAGSPGSPLHF. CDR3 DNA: TGTGCCTGGGCCGGTAGTCCGGGTTCACCCCTCCACTTT.

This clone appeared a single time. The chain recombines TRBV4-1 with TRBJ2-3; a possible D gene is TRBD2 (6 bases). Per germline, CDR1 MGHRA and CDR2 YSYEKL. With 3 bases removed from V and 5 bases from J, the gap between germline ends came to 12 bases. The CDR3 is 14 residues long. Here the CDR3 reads CASSHGGIGDTQYF. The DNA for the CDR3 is TGCGCCAGCAGCCATGGCGGGATTGGAGATACGCAGTATTTT.

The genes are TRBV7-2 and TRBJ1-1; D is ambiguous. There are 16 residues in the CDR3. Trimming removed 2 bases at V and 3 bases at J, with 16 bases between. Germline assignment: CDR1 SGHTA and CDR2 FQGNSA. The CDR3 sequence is CASSLHLDLEHTEAFF. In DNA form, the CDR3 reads TGTGCCAGCAGCTTACACTTAGACCTAGAGCACACTGAAGCTTTCTTT. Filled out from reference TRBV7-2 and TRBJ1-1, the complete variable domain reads GAGVSQSPSNKVTEKGKDVELRCDPISGHTALYWYRQSLGQGLEFLIYFQGNSAPDKSGLPSDRFSAERTGGSVSTLTIQRTQQEDSAVYLCASSLHLDLEHTEAFFGQGTRLTVV.

The CDR3 region is CASSYSTRGGGNTIYF. CDR3 coding DNA: TGTGCCAGCAGTTACTCGACCAGGGGTGGTGGAAACACCATATATTTT. The rearrangement links TRBV6-5 to TRBJ1-3; D may be TRBD1 (6 bases). V lost 0 bases and J 3 bases, leaving 12 bases between the germline ends. From germline, CDR1 is MNHEY and CDR2 SVGAGI. The CDR3 has 16 amino acids.

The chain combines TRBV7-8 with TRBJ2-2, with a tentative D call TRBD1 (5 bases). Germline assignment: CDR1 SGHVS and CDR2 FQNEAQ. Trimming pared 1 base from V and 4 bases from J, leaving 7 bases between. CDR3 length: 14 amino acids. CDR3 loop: CASSLVQGTGELFF. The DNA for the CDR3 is TGTGCCAGCAGCTTAGTCCAGGGCACCGGGGAGCTGTTTTTT.

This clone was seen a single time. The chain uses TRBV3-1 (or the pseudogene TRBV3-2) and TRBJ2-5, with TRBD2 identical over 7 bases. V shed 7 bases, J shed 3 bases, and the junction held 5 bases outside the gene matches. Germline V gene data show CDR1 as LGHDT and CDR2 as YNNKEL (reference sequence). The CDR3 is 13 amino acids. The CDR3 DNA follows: TGTGCCAGCACACGGACTAGTGAAGAGACCCAGTACTTC. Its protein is CASTRTSEETQYF.

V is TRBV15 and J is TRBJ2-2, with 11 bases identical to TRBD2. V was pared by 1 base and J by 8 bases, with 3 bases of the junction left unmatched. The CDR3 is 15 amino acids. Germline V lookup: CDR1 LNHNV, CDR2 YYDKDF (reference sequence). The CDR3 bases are TGTGCCACCAGCAGAGTGACTAGCGGGGAAGGGGAGCTGTTTTTT. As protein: CATSRVTSGEGELFF.